These 10 T cell receptor beta chains were sequenced from one sample in a study of blood T cell repertoires in COVID-19. This table comes from immunoSEQ multiplex PCR, and its TCRdb copy is limited to in-frame clones, with some not included. Among roughly 130,000 clones listed, around 80% were seen once. What was sequenced was peripheral blood. The receptors originated from a man in his 70s with acute or convalescent COVID-19.

V and J are TRBV5-1 and TRBJ2-7, with unresolved D. Germline V gene data show CDR1 as SGHRS and CDR2 as YFSETQ. The CDR3 is 14 amino acids. Trimming shortened V by 4 bases and J by 4 bases, and 15 bases separated the two germline ends. Here the CDR3 DNA reads TGCGCCAGCAGCCCTGAGGTCCCCGGGTACGAGCAGTACTTC. Translated: CASSPEVPGYEQYF.

This clone appeared a single time. V and J are TRBV5-1 and TRBJ2-3; 8 bases align to TRBD2. The length of the CDR3 is 16 residues. Germline loops: CDR1 SGHRS, CDR2 YFSETQ. V lost 2 bases to trimming and J lost 3 bases; unmatched junction nucleotides: 8. As DNA, the CDR3 is TGCGCCAGCAGCTTACGTTCTCGGGGGGGGACAGATACGCAGTATTTT. Translating gives CASSLRSRGGTDTQYF. Filled out from reference TRBV5-1 and TRBJ2-3, the complete variable domain reads KAGVTQTPRYLIKTRGQQVTLSCSPISGHRSVSWYQQTPGQGLQFLFEYFSETQRNKGNFPGRFSGRQFSNSRSEMNVSTLELGDSALYLCASSLRSRGGTDTQYFGPGTRLTVL.

This chain joins TRBV6-5 and TRBJ1-3; D remains unclear. Germline V gene lookup returns CDR1 MNHEY and CDR2 SVGAGI. Trimming shortened V by 0 bases and J by 4 bases, and 13 bases separated the two germline ends. The CDR3 loop spans 16 amino acids. The CDR3 nucleotides read TGTGCCAGCAGTTACTCGGAACAGTTCCCCGGAAACACCATATATTTT. Translated, it gives CASSYSEQFPGNTIYF.

This clone was counted only a few times. Compared with germline, one end of the junction differs, possibly owing to a read error. The CDR3 region has the DNA TGCAGTGCTAGTTGGCCCAATGAGCCCCAGCATTTT. Translating it yields CSASWPNEPQHF. The chain carries TRBV20-1 and TRBJ1-5; D gene ambiguous. CDR3 size: 12 residues. Per germline, CDR1 DFQATT and CDR2 SNEGSKA (reference sequence).

This clone was seen only a few times. V and J are TRBV7-3 and TRBJ1-2; 8 bases are a match to TRBD1. Trimming at V came to 0 bases and at J to 8 bases, leaving 2 bases not matched to a gene. The CDR3 runs 13 residues. Looked up from germline, CDR1 is SGHTA and CDR2 is FQGTGA. CDR3 loop: CASSLTTGDGYTF. The DNA of the CDR3 is TGTGCCAGCAGCTTAACGACAGGGGACGGCTACACCTTC. The complete variable domain, with remaining parts taken from reference TRBV7-3 and TRBJ1-2, reads GAGVSQTPSNKVTEKGKYVELRCDPISGHTALYWYRQSLGQGPEFLIYFQGTGAADDSGLPNDRFFAVRPEGSVSTLKIQRTERGDSAVYLCASSLTTGDGYTFGSGTRLTVV.

The sample holds a few counts of this clone. The chain carries TRBV7-9 and TRBJ1-1, with TRBD1 as a possible D gene (6 bases). The CDR3 is 15 amino acids. Germline CDR1 SEHNR, CDR2 FQNEAQ (reference sequence). Trimming took 6 bases from V and 1 from J, leaving 15 bases between them. DNA for the CDR3: TGTGCCAGCAGACCAAATACGGGACAGAACACTGAAGCTTTCTTT. It translates to CASRPNTGQNTEAFF.

The chain carries TRBV12-5 and TRBJ1-5, with D possibly being TRBD1 (6 bases). This CDR3 region has 19 residues. The ends were cut back, 3 bases at V and 1 base at J, with 22 bases in the middle. Germline-derived CDR1 and CDR2 are LGHNT and FRNRAP. This CDR3 reads CASGFVPPGGAFSNQPQHF. CDR3 in DNA: TGTGCTAGTGGTTTCGTACCCCCGGGGGGGGCCTTCAGCAATCAGCCCCAGCATTTT.

The rearrangement uses TRBV11-2 and TRBJ2-1; 8 bases agree with TRBD2. Germline lookup yields CDR1 SGHAT and CDR2 FQNNGV. The CDR3 has 15 residues. V dropped 4 bases and J dropped 10; count of bases not matched to a gene: 12. The CDR3 DNA is TGTGCCAGCAGCTACGAAGCGGGGGTAGGTCGGGAGCAGTTCTTC. It encodes CASSYEAGVGREQFF.

The chain links TRBV13 to TRBJ1-4, with TRBD1 as a possible D gene (5 bases). This CDR3 region has 16 residues. With 3 bases removed from V and 2 bases from J, the gap between germline ends came to 13 bases. Germline lookup yields CDR1 PRHDT and CDR2 FYEKMQ (reference sequence). The CDR3 loop reads CASSFRQKVTNEKLFF. The CDR3 DNA reads as TGTGCCAGCAGCTTCCGACAGAAAGTCACTAATGAAAAACTGTTTTTT.

J is TRBJ2-5 and V is TRBV21-1; TRBD1 was called by the table and not checked on the DNA. TRBV21-1 is a listed pseudogene. The CDR3 consists of 18 residues. The CDR3 here is CASSKEDIRGQGMKTQYF. CDR3 in DNA: TGTGCCAGCAGCAAGGAGGACATCAGGGGACAGGGGATGAAGACCCAGTACTTC.